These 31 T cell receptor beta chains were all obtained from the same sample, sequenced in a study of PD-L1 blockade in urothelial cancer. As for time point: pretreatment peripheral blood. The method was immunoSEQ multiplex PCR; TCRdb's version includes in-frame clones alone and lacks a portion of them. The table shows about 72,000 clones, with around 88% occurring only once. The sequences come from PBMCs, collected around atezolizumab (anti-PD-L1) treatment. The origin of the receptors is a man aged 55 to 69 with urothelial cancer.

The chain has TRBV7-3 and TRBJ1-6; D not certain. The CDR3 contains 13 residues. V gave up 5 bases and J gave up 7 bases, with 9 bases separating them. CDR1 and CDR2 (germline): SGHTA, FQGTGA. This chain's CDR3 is CASSQSENSPLHF. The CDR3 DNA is TGTGCCAGCAGCCAATCGGAGAATTCACCCCTCCACTTT.

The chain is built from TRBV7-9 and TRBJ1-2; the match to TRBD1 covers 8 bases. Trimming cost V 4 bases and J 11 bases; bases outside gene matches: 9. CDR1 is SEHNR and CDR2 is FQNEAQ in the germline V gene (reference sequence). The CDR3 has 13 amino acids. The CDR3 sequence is CASSWDRFLVYTF. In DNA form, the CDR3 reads TGTGCCAGCAGCTGGGACAGGTTCCTAGTATACACCTTC.

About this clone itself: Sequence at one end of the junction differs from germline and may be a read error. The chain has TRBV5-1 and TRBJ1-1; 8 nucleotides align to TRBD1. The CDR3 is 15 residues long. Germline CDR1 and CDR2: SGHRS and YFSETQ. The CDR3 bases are TGCGCCAGCAGCACAGAAGTTACGGGACAGGCGAAATCGGTATTT. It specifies CASSTEVTGQAKSVF.

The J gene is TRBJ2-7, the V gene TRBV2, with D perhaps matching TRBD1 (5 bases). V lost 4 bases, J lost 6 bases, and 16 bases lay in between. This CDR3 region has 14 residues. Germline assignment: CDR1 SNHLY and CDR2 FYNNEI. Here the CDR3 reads CASSAQGIVGEQYF. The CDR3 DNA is TGTGCCAGCAGTGCCCAGGGAATAGTGGGCGAGCAGTACTTC. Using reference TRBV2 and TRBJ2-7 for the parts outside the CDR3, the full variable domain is EPEVTQTPSHQVTQMGQEVILRCVPISNHLYFYWYRQILGQKVEFLVSFYNNEISEKSEIFDDQFSVERPDGSNFTLKIRSTKLEDSAMYFCASSAQGIVGEQYFGPGTRLTVT.

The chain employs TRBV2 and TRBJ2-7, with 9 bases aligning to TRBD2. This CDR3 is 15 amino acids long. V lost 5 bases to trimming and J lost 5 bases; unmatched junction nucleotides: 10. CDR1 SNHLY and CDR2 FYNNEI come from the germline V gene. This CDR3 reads CASSQAGSGGDEQYF. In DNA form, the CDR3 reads TGTGCCAGCAGTCAGGCCGGTAGCGGGGGCGACGAGCAGTACTTC.

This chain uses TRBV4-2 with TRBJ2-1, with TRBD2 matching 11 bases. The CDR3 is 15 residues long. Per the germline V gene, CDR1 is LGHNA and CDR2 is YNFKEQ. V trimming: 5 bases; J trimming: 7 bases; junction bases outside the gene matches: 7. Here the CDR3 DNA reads TGTGCCAGCAGCTTAGCGGGGGGGCCTCGGAATGAGCAGTTCTTC. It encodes CASSLAGGPRNEQFF.

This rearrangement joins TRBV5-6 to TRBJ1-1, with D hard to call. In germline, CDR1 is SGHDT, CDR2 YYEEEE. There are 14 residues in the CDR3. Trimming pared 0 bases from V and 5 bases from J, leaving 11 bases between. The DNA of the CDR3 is TGTGCCAGCAGCTTGGAAGGGAGAGCGACTGAAGCTTTCTTT. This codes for CASSLEGRATEAFF.

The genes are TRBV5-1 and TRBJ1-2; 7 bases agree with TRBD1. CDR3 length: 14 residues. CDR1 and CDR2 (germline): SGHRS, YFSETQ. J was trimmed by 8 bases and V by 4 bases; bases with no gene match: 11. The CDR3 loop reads CASSRKTGLDGYTF. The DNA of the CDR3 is TGCGCCAGCAGCAGGAAGACAGGGTTGGACGGCTACACCTTC. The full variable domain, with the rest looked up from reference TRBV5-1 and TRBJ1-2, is KAGVTQTPRYLIKTRGQQVTLSCSPISGHRSVSWYQQTPGQGLQFLFEYFSETQRNKGNFPGRFSGRQFSNSRSEMNVSTLELGDSALYLCASSRKTGLDGYTFGSGTRLTVV.

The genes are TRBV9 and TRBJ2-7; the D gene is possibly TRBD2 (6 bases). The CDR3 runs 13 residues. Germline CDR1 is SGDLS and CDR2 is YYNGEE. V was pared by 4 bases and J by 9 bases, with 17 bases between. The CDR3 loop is CASSRTILPGQYF. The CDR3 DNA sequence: TGTGCCAGCAGCAGGACTATCCTTCCCGGGCAGTACTTC.

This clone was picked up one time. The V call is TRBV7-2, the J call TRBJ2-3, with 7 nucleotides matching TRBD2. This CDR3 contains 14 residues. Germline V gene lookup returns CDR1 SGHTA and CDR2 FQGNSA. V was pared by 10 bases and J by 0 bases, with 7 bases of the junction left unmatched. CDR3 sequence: CAIGKGGSTDTQYF. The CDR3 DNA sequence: TGTGCCATTGGTAAGGGAGGGAGCACAGATACGCAGTATTTT.

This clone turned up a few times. The CDR3 DNA follows: TGCGCCAGCAGCTTGGTGCTAGCGGGAAGCTACGAGCAGTACTTC. Protein: CASSLVLAGSYEQYF. J is TRBJ2-7 and V is TRBV5-1; 9 positions agree with TRBD2. Per the germline V gene, CDR1 is SGHRS and CDR2 is YFSETQ. The CDR3 runs to 15 residues. The V and J ends lost 0 bases and 3 bases, in that order; junction bases with no gene match: 4.

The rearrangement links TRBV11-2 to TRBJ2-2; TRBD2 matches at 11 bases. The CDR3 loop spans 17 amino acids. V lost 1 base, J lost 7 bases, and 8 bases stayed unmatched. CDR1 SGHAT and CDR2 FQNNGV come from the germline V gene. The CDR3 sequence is CASSLVLAGGRSGELFF. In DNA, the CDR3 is TGTGCCAGCAGCTTAGTGCTAGCGGGGGGCCGTAGCGGGGAGCTGTTTTTT.

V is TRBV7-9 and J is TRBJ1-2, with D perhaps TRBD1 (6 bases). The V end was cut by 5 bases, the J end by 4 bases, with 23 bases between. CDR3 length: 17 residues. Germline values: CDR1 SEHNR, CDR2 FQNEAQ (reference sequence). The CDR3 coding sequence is TGTGCCAGCAGCCGAACCGACTATAAACAGGGCGCCTATGGCTACACCTTC. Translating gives CASSRTDYKQGAYGYTF.

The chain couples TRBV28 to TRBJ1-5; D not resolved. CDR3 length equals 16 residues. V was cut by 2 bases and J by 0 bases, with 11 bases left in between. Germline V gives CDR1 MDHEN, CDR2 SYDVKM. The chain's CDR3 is CASSLAAAYSNQPQHF. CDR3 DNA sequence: TGTGCCAGCAGTTTAGCGGCGGCTTATAGCAATCAGCCCCAGCATTTT. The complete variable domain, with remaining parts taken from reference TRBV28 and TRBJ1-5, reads DVKVTQSSRYLVKRTGEKVFLECVQDMDHENMFWYRQDPGLGLRLIYFSYDVKMKEKGDIPEGYSVSREKKERFSLILESASTNQTSMYLCASSLAAAYSNQPQHFGDGTRLSIL.

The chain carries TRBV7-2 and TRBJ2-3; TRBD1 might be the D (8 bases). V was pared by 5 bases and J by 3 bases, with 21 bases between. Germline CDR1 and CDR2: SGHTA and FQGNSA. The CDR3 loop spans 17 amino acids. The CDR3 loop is CASSPPGGQGATDTQYF. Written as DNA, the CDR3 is TGTGCCAGCAGCCCCCCCGGGGGGCAGGGGGCGACAGATACGCAGTATTTT.

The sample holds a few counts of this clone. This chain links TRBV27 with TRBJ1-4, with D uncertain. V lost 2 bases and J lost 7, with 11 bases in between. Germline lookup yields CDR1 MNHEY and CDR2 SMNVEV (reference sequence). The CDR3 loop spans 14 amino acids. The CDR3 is CASSLRGNSEKLFF. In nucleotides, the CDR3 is TGTGCCAGCAGTTTAAGAGGGAACAGTGAAAAACTGTTTTTT.

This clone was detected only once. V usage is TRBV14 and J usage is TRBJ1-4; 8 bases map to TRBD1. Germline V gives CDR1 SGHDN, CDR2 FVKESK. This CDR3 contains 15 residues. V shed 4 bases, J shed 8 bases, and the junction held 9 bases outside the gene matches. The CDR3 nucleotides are TGTGCCAGCAGCCTTTGGACAGGGTGGAACGAAAAACTGTTTTTT. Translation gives CASSLWTGWNEKLFF.

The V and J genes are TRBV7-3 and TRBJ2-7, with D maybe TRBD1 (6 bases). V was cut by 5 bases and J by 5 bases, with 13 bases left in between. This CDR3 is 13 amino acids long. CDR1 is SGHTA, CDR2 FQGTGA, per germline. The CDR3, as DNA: TGTGCCAGCAGCCGGGACAAGCAACACGAGCAGTACTTC. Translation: CASSRDKQHEQYF. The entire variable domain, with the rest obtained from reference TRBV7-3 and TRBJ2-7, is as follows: GAGVSQTPSNKVTEKGKYVELRCDPISGHTALYWYRQSLGQGPEFLIYFQGTGAADDSGLPNDRFFAVRPEGSVSTLKIQRTERGDSAVYLCASSRDKQHEQYFGPGTRLTVT.

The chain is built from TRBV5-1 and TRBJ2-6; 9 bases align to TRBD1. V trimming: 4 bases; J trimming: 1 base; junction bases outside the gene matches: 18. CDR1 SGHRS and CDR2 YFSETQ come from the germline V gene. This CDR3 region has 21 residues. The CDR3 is CASSLTVTPGQGGSGANVLTF. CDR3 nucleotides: TGCGCCAGCAGCCTTACCGTTACTCCGGGACAGGGAGGTTCTGGGGCCAACGTCCTGACTTTC.

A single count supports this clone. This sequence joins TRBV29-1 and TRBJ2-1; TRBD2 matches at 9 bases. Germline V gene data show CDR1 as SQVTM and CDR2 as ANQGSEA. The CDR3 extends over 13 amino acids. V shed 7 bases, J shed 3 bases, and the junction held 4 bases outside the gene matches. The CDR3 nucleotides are TGCAGCGCGGGACTAGCAAACTACAATGAGCAGTTCTTC. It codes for CSAGLANYNEQFF.

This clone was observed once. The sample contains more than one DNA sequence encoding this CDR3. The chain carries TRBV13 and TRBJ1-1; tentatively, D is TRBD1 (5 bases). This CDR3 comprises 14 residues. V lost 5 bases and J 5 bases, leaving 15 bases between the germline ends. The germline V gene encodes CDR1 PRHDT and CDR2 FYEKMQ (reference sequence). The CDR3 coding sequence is TGTGCCAGCAGCCTCCGGTCCGGGGGGACTGAAGCTTTCTTT. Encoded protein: CASSLRSGGTEAFF. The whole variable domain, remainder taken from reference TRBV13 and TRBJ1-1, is AAGVIQSPRHLIKEKRETATLKCYPIPRHDTVYWYQQGPGQDPQFLISFYEKMQSDKGSIPDRFSAQQFSDYHSELNMSSLELGDSALYFCASSLRSGGTEAFFGQGTRLTVV.

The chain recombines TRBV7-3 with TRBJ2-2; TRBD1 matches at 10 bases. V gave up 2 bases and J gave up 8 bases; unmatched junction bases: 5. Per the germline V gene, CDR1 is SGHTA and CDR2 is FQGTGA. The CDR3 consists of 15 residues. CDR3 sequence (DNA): TGTGCCAGCAGCTTATGGACAGGGGGGAAGGGGGAGCTGTTTTTT. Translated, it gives CASSLWTGGKGELFF.

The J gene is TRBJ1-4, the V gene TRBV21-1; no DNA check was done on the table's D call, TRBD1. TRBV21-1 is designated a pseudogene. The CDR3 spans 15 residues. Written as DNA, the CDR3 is TGTGCCAGCAGCCCCAAGGGGGCTTTCAGAGAAAAACTGTTTTTT. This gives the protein CASSPKGAFREKLFF.

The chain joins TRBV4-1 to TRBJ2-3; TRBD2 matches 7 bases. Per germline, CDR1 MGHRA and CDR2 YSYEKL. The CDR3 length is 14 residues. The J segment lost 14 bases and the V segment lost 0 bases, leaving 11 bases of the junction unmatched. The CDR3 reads CASSQEPSGRYGYF. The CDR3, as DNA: TGCGCCAGCAGCCAAGAGCCTAGCGGTAGATATGGGTATTTT.

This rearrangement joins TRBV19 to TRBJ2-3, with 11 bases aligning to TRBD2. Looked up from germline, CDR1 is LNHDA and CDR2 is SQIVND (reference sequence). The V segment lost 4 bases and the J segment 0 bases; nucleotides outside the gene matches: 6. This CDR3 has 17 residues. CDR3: CASSRLAGFSSTDTQYF. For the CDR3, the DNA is TGTGCCAGTAGTAGACTAGCGGGATTTTCTAGCACAGATACGCAGTATTTT. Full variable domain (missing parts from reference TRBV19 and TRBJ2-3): DGGITQSPKYLFRKEGQNVTLSCEQNLNHDAMYWYRQDPGQGLRLIYYSQIVNDFQKGDIAEGYSVSREKKESFPLTVTSAQKNPTAFYLCASSRLAGFSSTDTQYFGPGTRLTVL.

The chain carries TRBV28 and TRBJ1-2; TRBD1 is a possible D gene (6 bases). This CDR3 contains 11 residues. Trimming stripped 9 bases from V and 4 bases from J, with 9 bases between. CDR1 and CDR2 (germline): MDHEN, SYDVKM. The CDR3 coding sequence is TGTGCCAGTAGGACAGTCTATGGCTACACCTTC. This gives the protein CASRTVYGYTF.

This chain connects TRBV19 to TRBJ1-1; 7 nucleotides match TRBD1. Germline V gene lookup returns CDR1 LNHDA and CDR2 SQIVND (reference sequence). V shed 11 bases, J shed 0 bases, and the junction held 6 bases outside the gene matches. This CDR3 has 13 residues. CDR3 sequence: CAVGQNMNTEAFF. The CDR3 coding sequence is TGTGCCGTGGGACAGAACATGAACACTGAAGCTTTCTTT.

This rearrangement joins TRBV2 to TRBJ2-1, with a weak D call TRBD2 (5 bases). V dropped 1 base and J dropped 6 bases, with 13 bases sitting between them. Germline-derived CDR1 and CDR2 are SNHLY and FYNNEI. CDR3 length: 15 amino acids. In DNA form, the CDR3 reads TGTGCCAGCAGTGAAGGGACTCTGAATCTCAATGAGCAGTTCTTC. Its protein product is CASSEGTLNLNEQFF.

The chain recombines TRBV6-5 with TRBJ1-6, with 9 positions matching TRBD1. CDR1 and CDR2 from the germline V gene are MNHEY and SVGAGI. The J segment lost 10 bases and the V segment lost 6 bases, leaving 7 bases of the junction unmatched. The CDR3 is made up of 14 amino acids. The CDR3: CASRPGQGISPLHF. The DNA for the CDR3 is TGTGCCAGCAGACCGGGACAGGGAATCTCACCCCTCCACTTT.

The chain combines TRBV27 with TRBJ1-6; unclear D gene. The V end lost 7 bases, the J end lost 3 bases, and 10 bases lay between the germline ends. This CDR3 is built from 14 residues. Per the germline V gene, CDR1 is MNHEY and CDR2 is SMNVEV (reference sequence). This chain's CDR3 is CASMMRLYNSPLHF. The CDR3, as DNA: TGTGCCAGCATGATGCGTCTCTATAATTCACCCCTCCACTTT.

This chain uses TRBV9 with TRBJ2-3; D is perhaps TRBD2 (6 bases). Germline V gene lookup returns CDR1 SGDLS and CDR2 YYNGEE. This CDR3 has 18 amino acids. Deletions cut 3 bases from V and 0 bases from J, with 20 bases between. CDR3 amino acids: CASSETRDGGLSTDTQYF. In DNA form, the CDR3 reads TGTGCCAGCAGCGAGACCCGGGACGGGGGACTTAGCACAGATACGCAGTATTTT. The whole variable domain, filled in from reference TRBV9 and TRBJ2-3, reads DSGVTQTPKHLITATGQRVTLRCSPRSGDLSVYWYQQSLDQGLQFLIQYYNGEERAKGNILERFSAQQFPDLHSELNLSSLELGDSALYFCASSETRDGGLSTDTQYFGPGTRLTVL.